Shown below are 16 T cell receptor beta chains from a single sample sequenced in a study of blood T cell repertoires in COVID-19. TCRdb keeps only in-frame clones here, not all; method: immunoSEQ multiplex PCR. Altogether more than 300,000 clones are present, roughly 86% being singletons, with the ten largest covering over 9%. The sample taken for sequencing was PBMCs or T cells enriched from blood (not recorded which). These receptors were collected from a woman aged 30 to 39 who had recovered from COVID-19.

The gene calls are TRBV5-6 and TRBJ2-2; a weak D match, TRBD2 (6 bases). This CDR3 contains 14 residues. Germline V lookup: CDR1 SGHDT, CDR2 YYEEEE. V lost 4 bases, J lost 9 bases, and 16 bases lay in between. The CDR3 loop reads CASSLRDSGRELFF. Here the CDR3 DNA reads TGTGCCAGCAGCCTCCGGGACTCCGGCCGGGAGCTGTTTTTT.

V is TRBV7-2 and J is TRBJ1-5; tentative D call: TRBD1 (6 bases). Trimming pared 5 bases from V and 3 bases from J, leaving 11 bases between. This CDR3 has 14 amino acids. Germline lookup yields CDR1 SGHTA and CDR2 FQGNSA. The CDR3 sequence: CASSATGTNQPQHF. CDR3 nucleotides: TGTGCCAGCAGCGCCACAGGGACCAATCAGCCCCAGCATTTT.

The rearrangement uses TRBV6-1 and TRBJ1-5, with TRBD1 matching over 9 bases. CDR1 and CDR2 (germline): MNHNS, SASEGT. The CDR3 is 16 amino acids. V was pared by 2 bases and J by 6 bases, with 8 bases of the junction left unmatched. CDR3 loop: CASSESSQGAAQPQHF. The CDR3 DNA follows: TGTGCCAGCAGTGAAAGCTCACAGGGGGCGGCTCAGCCCCAGCATTTT.

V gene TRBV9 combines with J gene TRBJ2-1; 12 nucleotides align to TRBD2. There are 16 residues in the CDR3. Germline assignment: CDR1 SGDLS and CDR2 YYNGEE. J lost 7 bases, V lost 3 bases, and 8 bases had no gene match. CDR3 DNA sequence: TGTGCCAGCAGCGCACCAGCGACTAGCGGGAGAAATGAGCAGTTCTTC. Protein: CASSAPATSGRNEQFF.

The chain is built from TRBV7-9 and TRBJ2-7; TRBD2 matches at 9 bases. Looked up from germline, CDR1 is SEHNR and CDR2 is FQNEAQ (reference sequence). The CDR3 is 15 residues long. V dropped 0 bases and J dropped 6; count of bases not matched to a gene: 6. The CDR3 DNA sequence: TGTGCCAGCAGCTTAGCGTTAGCGGGAGTCAGCGAGCAGTACTTC. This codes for CASSLALAGVSEQYF.

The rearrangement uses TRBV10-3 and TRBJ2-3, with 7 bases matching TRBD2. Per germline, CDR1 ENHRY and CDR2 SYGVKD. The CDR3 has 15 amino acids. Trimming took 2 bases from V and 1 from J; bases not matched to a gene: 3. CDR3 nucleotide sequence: TGTGCCATCAGTGAGCGGGCGGGGGGCACAGATACGCAGTATTTT. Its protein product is CAISERAGGTDTQYF.

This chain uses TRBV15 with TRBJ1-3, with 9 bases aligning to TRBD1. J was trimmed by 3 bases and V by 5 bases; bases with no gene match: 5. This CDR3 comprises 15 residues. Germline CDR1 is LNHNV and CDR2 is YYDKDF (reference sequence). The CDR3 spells CATSSDRGLGNTIYF. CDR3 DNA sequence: TGTGCCACCAGCTCGGACAGGGGCCTTGGAAACACCATATATTTT. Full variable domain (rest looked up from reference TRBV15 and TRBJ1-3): DAMVIQNPRYQVTQFGKPVTLSCSQTLNHNVMYWYQQKSSQAPKLLFHYYDKDFNNEADTPDNFQSRRPNTSFCFLDIRSPGLGDTAMYLCATSSDRGLGNTIYFGEGSWLTVV.

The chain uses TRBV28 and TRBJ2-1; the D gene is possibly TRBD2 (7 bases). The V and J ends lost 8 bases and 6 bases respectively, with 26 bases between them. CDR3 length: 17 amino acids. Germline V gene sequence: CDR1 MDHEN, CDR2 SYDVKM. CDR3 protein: CASRVGGASKASNEQFF. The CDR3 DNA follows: TGTGCCAGCCGGGTGGGGGGGGCATCCAAAGCGTCCAATGAGCAGTTCTTC.

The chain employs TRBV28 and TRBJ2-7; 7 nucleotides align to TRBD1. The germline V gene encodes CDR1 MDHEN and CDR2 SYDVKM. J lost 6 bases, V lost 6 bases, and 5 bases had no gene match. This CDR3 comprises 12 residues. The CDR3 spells CASSAQGIEQYF. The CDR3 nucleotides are TGTGCCAGCAGCGCACAGGGGATCGAGCAGTACTTC.

This CDR3 reads CASCAQGPYNEQFF. In DNA, the CDR3 is TGTGCCAGCTGCGCACAGGGGCCCTACAATGAGCAGTTCTTC. This chain links TRBV27 with TRBJ2-1; 7 nucleotides line up with TRBD1. The CDR3 spans 14 residues. Looked up from germline, CDR1 is MNHEY and CDR2 is SMNVEV (reference sequence). After removal of 8 bases from V and 2 bases from J, the junction contained 6 bases not matched to a gene.

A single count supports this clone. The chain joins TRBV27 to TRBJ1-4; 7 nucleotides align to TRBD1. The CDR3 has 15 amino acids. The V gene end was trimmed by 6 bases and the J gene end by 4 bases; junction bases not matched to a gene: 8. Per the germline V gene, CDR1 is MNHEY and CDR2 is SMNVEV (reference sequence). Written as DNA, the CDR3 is TGTGCCAGCAGGCCTCACAGGGGAAGTAATGAAAAACTGTTTTTT. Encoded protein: CASRPHRGSNEKLFF.

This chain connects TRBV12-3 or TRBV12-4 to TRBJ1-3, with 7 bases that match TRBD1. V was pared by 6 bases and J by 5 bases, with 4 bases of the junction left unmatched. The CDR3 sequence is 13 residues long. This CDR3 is CASRRQGRNTIYF. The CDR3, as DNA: TGTGCCAGCAGACGACAGGGAAGAAACACCATATATTTT.

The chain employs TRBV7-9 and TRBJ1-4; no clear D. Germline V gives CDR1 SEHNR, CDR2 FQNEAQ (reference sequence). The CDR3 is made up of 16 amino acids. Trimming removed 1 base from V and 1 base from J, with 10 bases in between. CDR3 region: CASSLVPGGTNEKLFF. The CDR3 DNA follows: TGTGCCAGCAGCTTAGTCCCGGGTGGAACTAATGAAAAACTGTTTTTT.

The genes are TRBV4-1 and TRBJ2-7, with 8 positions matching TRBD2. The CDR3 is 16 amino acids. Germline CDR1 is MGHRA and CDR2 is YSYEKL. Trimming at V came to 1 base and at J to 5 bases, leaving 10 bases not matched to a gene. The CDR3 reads CASSQVFGGRRHEQYF. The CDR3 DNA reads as TGCGCCAGCAGCCAAGTATTTGGCGGGAGGAGGCACGAGCAGTACTTC.

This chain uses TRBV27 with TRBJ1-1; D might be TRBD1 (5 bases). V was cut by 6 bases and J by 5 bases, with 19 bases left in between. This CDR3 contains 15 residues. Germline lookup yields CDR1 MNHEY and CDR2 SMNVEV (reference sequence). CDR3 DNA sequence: TGTGCCAGCAGCCAAATTACAGGAACGAGAACTGAAGCTTTCTTT. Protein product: CASSQITGTRTEAFF.

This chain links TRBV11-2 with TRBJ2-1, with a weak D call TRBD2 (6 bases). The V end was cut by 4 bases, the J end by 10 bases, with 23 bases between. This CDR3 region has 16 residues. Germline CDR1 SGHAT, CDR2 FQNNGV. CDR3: CASSSPHRRATREQFF. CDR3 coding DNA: TGTGCCAGCAGCTCTCCCCACAGGAGGGCTACAAGAGAGCAGTTCTTC.